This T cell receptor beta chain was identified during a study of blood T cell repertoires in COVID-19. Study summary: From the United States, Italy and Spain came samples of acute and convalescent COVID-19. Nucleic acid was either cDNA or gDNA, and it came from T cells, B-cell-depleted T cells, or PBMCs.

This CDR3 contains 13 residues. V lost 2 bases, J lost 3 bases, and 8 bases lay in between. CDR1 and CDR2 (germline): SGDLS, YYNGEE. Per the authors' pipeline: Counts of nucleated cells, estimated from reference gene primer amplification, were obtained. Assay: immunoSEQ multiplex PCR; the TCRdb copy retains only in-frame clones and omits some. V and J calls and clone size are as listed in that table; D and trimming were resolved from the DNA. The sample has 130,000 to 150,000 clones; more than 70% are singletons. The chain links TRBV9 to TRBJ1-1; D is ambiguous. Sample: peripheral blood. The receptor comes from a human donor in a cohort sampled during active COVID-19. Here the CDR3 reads CASSVTPYTEAFF. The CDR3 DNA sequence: TGTGCCAGCAGCGTTACACCTTACACTGAAGCTTTCTTT. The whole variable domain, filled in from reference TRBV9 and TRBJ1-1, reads DSGVTQTPKHLITATGQRVTLRCSPRSGDLSVYWYQQSLDQGLQFLIQYYNGEERAKGNILERFSAQQFPDLHSELNLSSLELGDSALYFCASSVTPYTEAFFGQGTRLTVV.